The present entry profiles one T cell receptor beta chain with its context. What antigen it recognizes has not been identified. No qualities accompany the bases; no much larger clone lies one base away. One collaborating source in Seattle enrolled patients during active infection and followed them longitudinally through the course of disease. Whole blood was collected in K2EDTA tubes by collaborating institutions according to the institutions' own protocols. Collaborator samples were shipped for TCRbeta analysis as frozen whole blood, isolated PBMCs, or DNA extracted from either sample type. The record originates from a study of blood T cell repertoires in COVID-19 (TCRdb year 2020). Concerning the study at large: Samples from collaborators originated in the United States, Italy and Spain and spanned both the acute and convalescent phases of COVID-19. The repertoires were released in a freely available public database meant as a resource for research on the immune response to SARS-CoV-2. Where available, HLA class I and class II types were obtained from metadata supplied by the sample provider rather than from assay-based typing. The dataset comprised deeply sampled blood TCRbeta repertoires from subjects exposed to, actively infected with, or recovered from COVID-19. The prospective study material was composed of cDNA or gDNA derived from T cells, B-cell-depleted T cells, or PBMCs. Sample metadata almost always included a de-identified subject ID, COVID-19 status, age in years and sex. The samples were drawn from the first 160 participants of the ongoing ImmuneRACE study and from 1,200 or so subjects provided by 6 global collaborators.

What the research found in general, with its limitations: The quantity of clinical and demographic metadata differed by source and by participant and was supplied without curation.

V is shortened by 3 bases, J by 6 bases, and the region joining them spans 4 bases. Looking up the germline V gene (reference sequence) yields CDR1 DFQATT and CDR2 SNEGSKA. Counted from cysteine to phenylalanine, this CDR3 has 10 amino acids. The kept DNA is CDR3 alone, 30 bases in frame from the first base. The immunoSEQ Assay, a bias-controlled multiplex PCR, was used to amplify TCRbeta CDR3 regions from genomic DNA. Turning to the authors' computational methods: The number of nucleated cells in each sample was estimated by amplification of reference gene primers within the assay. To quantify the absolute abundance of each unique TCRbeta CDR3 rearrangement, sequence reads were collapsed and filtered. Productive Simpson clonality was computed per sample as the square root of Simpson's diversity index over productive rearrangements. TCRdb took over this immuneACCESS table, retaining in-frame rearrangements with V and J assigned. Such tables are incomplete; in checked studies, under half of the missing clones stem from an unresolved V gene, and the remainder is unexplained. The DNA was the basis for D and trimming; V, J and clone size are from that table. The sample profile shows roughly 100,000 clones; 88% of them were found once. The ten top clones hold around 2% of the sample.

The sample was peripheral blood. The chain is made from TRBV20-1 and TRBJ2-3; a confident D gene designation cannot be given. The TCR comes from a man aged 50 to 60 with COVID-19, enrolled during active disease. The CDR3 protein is CSASRDTQYF. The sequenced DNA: TGCAGTGCTAGCCGGGATACGCAGTATTTT.